The clone carrying this T cell receptor beta chain was counted many times. Its antigen is currently unknown. This entry comes from a study of spatial heterogeneity in lung cancer. Findings and limits, study-wide: In blood, ubiquitous expanded tumor TCRs appeared more at resection than follow-up.

On each TCR cDNA molecule, a unique molecular identifier was present. A single record per CDR3 protein comes from TCRdb applying MiXCR to the 5' RACE reads. This table has roughly 48,000 distinct CDR3 sequences, approximately 5% appearing once. Time point meaning: sample taken at primary tumor resection. Samples were obtained from some 70 donors, all untreated early-stage non-small cell lung cancer patients. The study sequenced unsorted whole RNA from tumor, nontumor lung or frozen PBMC. The clonotype was recovered from a male donor with early-stage non-small cell lung cancer. The sequences come from PBMCs, collected at surgery.

The CDR3, as DNA: TGCAGTGCTCGAAACACCCGGGACAGGAGTGAAGCTTTCTTT. Encoded protein: CSARNTRDRSEAFF. The rearrangement links TRBV20-1 to TRBJ1-1, with 8 positions matching TRBD1. The CDR3 is 14 amino acids. The trim removed 5 bases at V and 7 bases at J, leaving 12 bases unmatched. Germline V lookup: CDR1 DFQATT, CDR2 SNEGSKA (reference sequence).